This record concerns one T cell receptor (beta chain) sequence. Antigen: not known. Time point defined: sample taken at primary tumor resection. The donors were 72 patients with non-small cell lung cancer that was early-stage and untreated. TCRdb processed the 5' RACE reads anew with MiXCR; each CDR3 protein has one entry. The table includes roughly 4,400 distinct CDR3 sequences, roughly 12% detected once. This sample was included in a study of spatial heterogeneity in lung cancer. General study findings and limits: The number of expanded tumor alpha and beta chains correlated with mutation number. Estimation of coverage gave values of approximately 7% for alpha and 13% for beta chains in tumor T cells.

Specimen: lung tumor tissue, collected at surgery. This receptor was obtained from a male donor with early-stage non-small cell lung cancer.

CDR3 residues: CASSATERYNEQFF. CDR3 DNA sequence: TGTGCCTCCTCGGCGACCGAACGATACAATGAGCAGTTCTTC. V is TRBV6-2 or TRBV6-3 and J is TRBJ2-1; D gene unclear. Germline lookup yields CDR1 MNHEY and CDR2 SVGEGT. This CDR3 comprises 14 residues. Trimming removed 11 bases at V and 4 bases at J, with 18 bases between.